This T cell receptor (beta chain) is drawn from a study of Ad26.COV2.S vaccination and SARS-CoV-2 variants. For the study at large: Within the COV1001 Ad26.COV2.S trial arm, the donor was enrolled. The study gave Ad26.COV2.S intramuscularly, once or twice 56 days apart.

Sequencing was performed with immunoSEQ multiplex PCR; in TCRdb, only in-frame clones are kept and a portion is missing. The table lists a few hundred thousand clones, 87% of them singletons, with around 3.6% in the top ten. With 3 bases clipped from V and 7 bases from J, the junction kept 15 bases outside the gene matches. This CDR3 has 16 amino acids. Germline loops: CDR1 SGHNT, CDR2 YYREEE (reference sequence). Sample treatment: about 20 received Ad26.COV2.S at low or high dose, single or two shots; 5 received placebo; per-sample allocation not given. The study sampled participants on day 63 after the first vaccine or placebo injection. The count of this clone is one.

J is TRBJ1-2 and V is TRBV5-4, with 7 bases lining up with TRBD1. The sequence came from a person between 18 and 59 years old who received the Ad26.COV2.S COVID-19 vaccine or a placebo. The input for sequencing was peripheral blood, taken in a trial of Ad26.COV2.S vaccine versus placebo. The CDR3 DNA follows: TGTGCCAGCAGCTCCCCGACAGGGTATGACTTCGGTGGCTACACCTTC. It yields the protein CASSSPTGYDFGGYTF.